A single T cell receptor (beta chain) is shown here with its context. The data belong to a study of Ad26.COV2.S vaccination and SARS-CoV-2 variants. TCRdb's table, derived via immunoSEQ multiplex PCR, lists solely in-frame clones and lacks some. The data show over 400,000 clones, roughly 91% seen once. Treatment reported: about 20 received Ad26.COV2.S at low or high dose, single or two shots; about 5 received placebo; per-sample allocation not given. On day 63 after the first injection, vaccine and placebo recipients gave samples. CDR3 size: 17 residues. The germline V gene encodes CDR1 SEHNR and CDR2 FQNEAQ (reference sequence). The V gene end was trimmed by 2 bases and the J gene end by 2 bases; junction bases not matched to a gene: 12.

The material was peripheral blood, obtained in a trial of Ad26.COV2.S vaccine versus placebo. The V call is TRBV7-9, the J call TRBJ2-7, with TRBD2 identical over 7 bases. The clonotype was recovered from a person between 18 and 60 years old who received the Ad26.COV2.S COVID-19 vaccine or a placebo. CDR3 amino acids: CASSLYSGGEGAYEQYF. For the CDR3, the DNA is TGTGCCAGCAGCTTATACTCGGGCGGGGAGGGCGCCTACGAGCAGTACTTC.